This entry describes one TCR beta chain. Its matching antigen is unknown. The V and J ends lost 5 bases and 0 bases respectively, with 10 bases between them. The germline V gene has CDR1 MDHEN and CDR2 SYDVKM. The CDR3 consists of 14 residues. The record originates from a study of cytomegalovirus exposure and HLA in healthy donors. Study outcomes and limitations: Earlier results showed most TCR beta V segments being productive about 87% or about 30% of the time.

Use of 60 Vbeta and 13 Jbeta primers characterized the PCR. Repertoires were generated with immunoSEQ multiplex PCR, while TCRdb's copy carries only in-frame clones and drops some. The sample shows some 130,000 clones, approximately 80% of them seen only once. The receptor was derived from a male donor in good health and CMV-seropositive. The chain combines TRBV28 with TRBJ1-1; D is ambiguous. The specimen was PBMCs. The CDR3 reads CASSRDSVNTEAFF. DNA for the CDR3: TGTGCCAGCAGTCGAGACTCAGTGAACACTGAAGCTTTCTTT.